This TCR beta chain emerged from a study of cytomegalovirus exposure and HLA in healthy donors. Study context: Inside one of the first data releases sat about 85 million unique TCRs taken from HLA-typed donors. Study conclusions and caveats: Later on, a genetic analysis was performed. It linked a missense variant in DCLRE1C with V- and J-gene trimming of TCR beta. Likely technical artifact: a cluster of highly shared sequence variants.

Primers included in the PCR were 60 Vbeta and 13 Jbeta primers. Per the original methods: It was a later analysis that counted about 80 million unique TCR beta chains, of which roughly 10 million were shared. The method was immunoSEQ multiplex PCR; TCRdb's version includes in-frame clones alone and lacks a portion of them. V, J and clone size are those of that table, while D and trimming were read from the DNA. The table has 150,000 to 200,000 clones, under 80% seen once; the top ten hold 13%. Per germline, CDR1 GTSNPN and CDR2 SVGIG (reference sequence). CDR3 length: 14 residues. Trimming at V came to 0 bases and at J to 7 bases, leaving 8 bases not matched to a gene. As to this clone: What it recognizes is unknown.

Sequencing was performed on PBMCs. The TCR sequence derives from a woman aged 45 to 65 in good health and CMV-seropositive. The chain has TRBV30 and TRBJ2-7, with 8 bases aligning to TRBD1. The CDR3 coding sequence is TGTGCCTGGAGTGTGGGGACAGGCGCAAAAGAGCAGTACTTC. This encodes CAWSVGTGAKEQYF.